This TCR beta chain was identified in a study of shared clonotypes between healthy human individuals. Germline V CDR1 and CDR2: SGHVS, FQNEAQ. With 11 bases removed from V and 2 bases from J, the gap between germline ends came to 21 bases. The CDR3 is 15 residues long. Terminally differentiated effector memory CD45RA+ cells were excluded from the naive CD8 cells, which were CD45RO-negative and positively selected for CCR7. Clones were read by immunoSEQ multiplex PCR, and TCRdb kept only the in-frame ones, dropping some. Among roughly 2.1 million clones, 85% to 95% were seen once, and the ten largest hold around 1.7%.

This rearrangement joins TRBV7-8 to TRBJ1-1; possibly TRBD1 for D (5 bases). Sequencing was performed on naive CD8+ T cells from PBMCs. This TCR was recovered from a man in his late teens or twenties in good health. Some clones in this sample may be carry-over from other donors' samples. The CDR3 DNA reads TGTGCCGCAGGGCTCTCACCGGGGACCAACACTGAAGCTTTCTTT. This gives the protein CAAGLSPGTNTEAFF.